The 2 T cell receptor beta chains in this list originate from one sample, sequenced in a study of T-cell memory formation after mild COVID-19. From the 5' RACE reads, TCRdb called clonotypes with MiXCR, one entry per CDR3 protein. The sample lists more than 75,000 distinct CDR3 sequences; approximately 25% were seen once. The sample comprised PBMCs or a T cell subset sorted from them (not recorded which). Source of these receptors: a man younger than 30 who had mild COVID-19 (a few samples of this study predate the infection). Cell type and time point are not known.

This clonotype appeared a single time. This sequence joins TRBV28 and TRBJ2-3; D remains unclear. Germline CDR1 and CDR2: MDHEN and SYDVKM. The CDR3 is made up of 12 amino acids. Trimming took 2 bases from V and 4 from J, leaving 4 bases between them. In DNA form, the CDR3 reads TGTGCCAGCAGTTTACCGGCAGATACGCAGTATTTT. Protein sequence: CASSLPADTQYF.

The rearrangement joins TRBV7-9 to TRBJ2-5; 9 bases line up with TRBD2. The germline CDR1 and CDR2 sequences are SEHNR and FQNEAQ (reference sequence). The V segment lost 2 bases and the J segment 2 bases; nucleotides outside the gene matches: 3. CDR3 length: 15 residues. The CDR3 DNA reads as TGTGCCAGCAGCTTAATTAGCGGGGGACAAGAGACCCAGTACTTC. Translating it yields CASSLISGGQETQYF.